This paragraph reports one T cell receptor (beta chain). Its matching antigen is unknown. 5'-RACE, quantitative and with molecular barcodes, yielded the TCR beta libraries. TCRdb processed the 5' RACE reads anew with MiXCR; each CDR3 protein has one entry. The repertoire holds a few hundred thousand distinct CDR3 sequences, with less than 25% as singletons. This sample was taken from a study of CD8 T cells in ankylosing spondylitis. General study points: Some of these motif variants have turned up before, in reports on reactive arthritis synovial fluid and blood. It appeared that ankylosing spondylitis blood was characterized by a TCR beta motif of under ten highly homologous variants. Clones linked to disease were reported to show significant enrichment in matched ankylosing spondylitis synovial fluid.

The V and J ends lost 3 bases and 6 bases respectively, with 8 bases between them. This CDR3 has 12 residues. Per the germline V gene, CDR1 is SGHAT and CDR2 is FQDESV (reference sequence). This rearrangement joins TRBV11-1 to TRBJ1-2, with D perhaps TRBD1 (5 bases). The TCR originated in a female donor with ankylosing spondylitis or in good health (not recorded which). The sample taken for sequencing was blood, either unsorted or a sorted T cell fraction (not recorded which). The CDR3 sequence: CASSFTGNGYTF. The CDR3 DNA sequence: TGTGCCAGCAGCTTTACAGGCAATGGCTACACCTTC.